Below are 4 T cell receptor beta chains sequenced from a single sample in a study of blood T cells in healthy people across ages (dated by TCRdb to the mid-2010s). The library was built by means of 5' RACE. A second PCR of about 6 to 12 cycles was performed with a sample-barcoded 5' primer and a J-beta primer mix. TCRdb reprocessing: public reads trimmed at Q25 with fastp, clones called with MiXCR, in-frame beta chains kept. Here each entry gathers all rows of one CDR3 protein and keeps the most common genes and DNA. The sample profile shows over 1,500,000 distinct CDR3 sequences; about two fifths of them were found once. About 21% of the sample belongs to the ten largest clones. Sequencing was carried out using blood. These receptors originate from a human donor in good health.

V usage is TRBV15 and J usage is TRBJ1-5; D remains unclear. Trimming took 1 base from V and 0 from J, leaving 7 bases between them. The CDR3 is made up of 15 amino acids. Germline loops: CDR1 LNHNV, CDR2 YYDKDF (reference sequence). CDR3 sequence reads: CATSRVPYSNQPQHF. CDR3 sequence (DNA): TGTGCCACCAGCAGAGTTCCCTATAGCAATCAGCCCCAGCATTTT.

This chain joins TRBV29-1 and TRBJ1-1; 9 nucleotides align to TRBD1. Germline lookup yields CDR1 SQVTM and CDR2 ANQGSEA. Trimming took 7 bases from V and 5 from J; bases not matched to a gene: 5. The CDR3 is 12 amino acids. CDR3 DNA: TGCAGCGCGAGGGACAGGGAGACTGAAGCTTTCTTT. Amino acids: CSARDRETEAFF.

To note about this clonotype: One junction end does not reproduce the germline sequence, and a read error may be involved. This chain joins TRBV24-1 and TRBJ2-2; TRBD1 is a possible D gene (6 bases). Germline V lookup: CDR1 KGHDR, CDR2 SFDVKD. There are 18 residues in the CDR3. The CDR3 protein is CATSDGSLGQPNTGERFF. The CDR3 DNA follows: TGTGCCACCAGTGATGGCTCTCTAGGACAGCCGAACACCGGGGAGCGGTTTTTT.

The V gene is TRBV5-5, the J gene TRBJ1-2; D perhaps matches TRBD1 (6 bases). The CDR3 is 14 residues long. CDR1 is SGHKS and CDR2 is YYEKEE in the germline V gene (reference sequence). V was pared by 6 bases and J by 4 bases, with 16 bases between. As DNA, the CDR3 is TGTGCCAGCACCCTGGGGGGGCAGGTCTATGGCTACACCTTC. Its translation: CASTLGGQVYGYTF.